The 2 T cell receptor beta chains reported below all come from one sample, sequenced in a study of blood T cell repertoires in COVID-19. Repertoires were generated with immunoSEQ multiplex PCR, while TCRdb's copy carries only in-frame clones and drops some. In the table there are a few hundred thousand clones, about 87% of which are singletons. What was sequenced was peripheral blood. Receptors originate from a man aged 55 to 70 who had recovered from COVID-19.

V is TRBV5-4 and J is TRBJ2-3; 9 bases are a match to TRBD2. CDR3 length equals 17 residues. J was trimmed by 1 base and V by 4 bases; bases with no gene match: 10. Germline V gene lookup returns CDR1 SGHNT and CDR2 YYREEE (reference sequence). Here the CDR3 DNA reads TGTGCCAGCAGCCAGGGGTTAGCGGGGGTGGGCACAGATACGCAGTATTTT. Translated, it gives CASSQGLAGVGTDTQYF.

The rearrangement links TRBV30 to TRBJ1-2; TRBD1 agrees at 9 bases. V lost 5 bases to trimming and J lost 2 bases; unmatched junction nucleotides: 6. The CDR3 spans 14 residues. Looked up from germline, CDR1 is GTSNPN and CDR2 is SVGIG (reference sequence). The DNA of the CDR3 is TGTGCCTGGGCGAGACAGGGGGGGAACTATGGCTACACCTTC. Residues: CAWARQGGNYGYTF.